Listed below are T cell receptor beta chains from one sample, sequenced in a study of beta chain features in type 1 diabetes. Sequencing used immunoSEQ multiplex PCR; TCRdb keeps in-frame clones, though not all of them. The sample holds around 310,000 clones, about 13% seen once. Sequenced material: naive CD4+ T cells from blood. These receptors originate from a young woman with type 1 diabetes. Both conserved end residues are part of each CDR3. D genes are given only for firm matches. Clone size is given for some rows only: seen once, a few or many times, or a class if the clone is expanded.

V: TRBV7-6; J: TRBJ2-3; size: -; D: TRBD1; DNA: TGTGCCAGCAGCTCCCGGGACAGGGGAGATACGCAGTATTTT; CDR3: CASSSRDRGDTQYF
V: TRBV18; J: TRBJ1-4; size: -; D: TRBD1; DNA: TGTGCCAGCTCACCACCGGGACAGCCAAATGAAAAACTGTTTTTT; CDR3: CASSPPGQPNEKLFF
V: TRBV5-1; J: TRBJ2-7; size: -; D: TRBD2; DNA: TGCGCCAGCAGCTTGAATAGACTAGCGGGATTCGATATACGCGAGCAGTACTTC; CDR3: CASSLNRLAGFDIREQYF
V: TRBV6-5; J: TRBJ1-2; size: few; D: -; DNA: TGTGCCAGCAGTAAGACTCCTTTGACCTATGGCTACACCTTC; CDR3: CASSKTPLTYGYTF
V: TRBV2; J: TRBJ2-5; size: -; D: -; DNA: TGTGCCAGCAGTGTACAAGAGACCCAGTACTTC; CDR3: CASSVQETQYF
V: TRBV30; J: TRBJ1-1; size: -; D: -; DNA: TGTGCCTGGAGTGATAGGGGCCGCACTGAAGCTTTCTTT; CDR3: CAWSDRGRTEAFF
V: TRBV28; J: TRBJ2-5; size: -; D: TRBD1; DNA: TGTGCCAGCAGTCCTGACAGGGCCGTCTACCAAGAGACCCAGTACTTC; CDR3: CASSPDRAVYQETQYF
V: TRBV11-2; J: TRBJ2-5; size: few; D: -; DNA: TGTGCCAGCAGCTTAGATCAGACAGCATCAGAGACCCAGTACTTC; CDR3: CASSLDQTASETQYF
V: TRBV7-9; J: TRBJ2-5; size: many; D: TRBD2; DNA: TGTGCCAGCAGCGCGACTAGCGGAGAGACCCAGTACTTC; CDR3: CASSATSGETQYF
V: TRBV5-1; J: TRBJ2-1; size: few; D: TRBD2; DNA: TGCGCCAGCAGCACGGGACTAGCGGGAGGGTACAATGAGCAGTTCTTC; CDR3: CASSTGLAGGYNEQFF
V: TRBV11-2; J: TRBJ1-4; size: -; D: -; DNA: TGTGCCAGCAGCTTAGGGGTACTTACAGCTAATGAAAAACTGTTTTTT; CDR3: CASSLGVLTANEKLFF
V: TRBV7-9; J: TRBJ2-1; size: -; D: -; DNA: TGTGCCAGCAGCTTAGGACGGGGTGAGCAGTTCTTC; CDR3: CASSLGRGEQFF
V: TRBV7-9; J: TRBJ1-2; size: -; D: -; DNA: TGTGCCAGCAGCCCGGCGGGAAGTAACTATGGCTACACCTTC; CDR3: CASSPAGSNYGYTF
V: TRBV7-9; J: TRBJ2-1; size: few; D: TRBD2; DNA: TGTGCCAGCCACACCGGACTAGGCCCGAGGGAGCAGTTCTTC; CDR3: CASHTGLGPREQFF
V: TRBV5-1; J: TRBJ2-3; size: -; D: TRBD2; DNA: TGCGCCAGCCGACCGTATAGCGGGAGTGGCGCAGATACGCAGTATTTT; CDR3: CASRPYSGSGADTQYF
V: TRBV6-5; J: TRBJ2-3; size: once; D: -; DNA: TGTGCCAGCAGCGAAAGCGGGTTAAGCACAGATACGCAGTATTTT; CDR3: CASSESGLSTDTQYF
V: TRBV11-2; J: TRBJ1-1; size: -; D: -; DNA: TGTGCCAGCAGCCAAGGGGGATCCTCTGAAGCTTTCTTT; CDR3: CASSQGGSSEAFF
V: TRBV30; J: TRBJ2-3; size: few; D: -; DNA: TGTGCCTGGAGCAAAGCGGTAAGAGATACGCAGTATTTT; CDR3: CAWSKAVRDTQYF
V: TRBV9; J: TRBJ1-2; size: few; D: -; DNA: TGTGCCAGCAGCGTAGGCAGCTATGGCTACACCTTC; CDR3: CASSVGSYGYTF
V: TRBV10-3; J: TRBJ2-3; size: -; D: TRBD1; DNA: TGTGCCATCAGTGAGGGTGACAGGGGGACAGATACGCAGTATTTT; CDR3: CAISEGDRGTDTQYF
V: TRBV11-2; J: TRBJ2-7; size: -; D: TRBD2; DNA: TGTGCCAGCAGCATTGGACTAGCGGGACTCAACGAGCAGTACTTC; CDR3: CASSIGLAGLNEQYF
V: TRBV7-2; J: TRBJ2-1; size: -; D: TRBD1; DNA: TGTGCCAGCAGCTCCCAGACAGGGGGCGTCTACAATGAGCAGTTCTTC; CDR3: CASSSQTGGVYNEQFF
V: TRBV2; J: TRBJ1-5; size: -; D: -; DNA: TGTGCCAGCGAGGCGGGTAGCAATCAGCCCCAGCATTTT; CDR3: CASEAGSNQPQHF
V: TRBV18; J: TRBJ2-1; size: few; D: TRBD2; DNA: TGTGCCAGCTCACCGCTGCGGGGGTGGTCCGACAATGAGCAGTTCTTC; CDR3: CASSPLRGWSDNEQFF
V: TRBV21-1; J: TRBJ2-5; size: many; D: -; DNA: TGTGCCAGCAGCAAAGAGGGGGTGGAGACCCAGTACTTC; CDR3: CASSKEGVETQYF
V: TRBV2; J: TRBJ1-5; size: -; D: TRBD1; DNA: TGTGCCAGCAGCAAAACAGGGGTTGGTAGCAATCAGCCCCAGCATTTT; CDR3: CASSKTGVGSNQPQHF
V: TRBV30; J: TRBJ1-1; size: -; D: TRBD1; DNA: TGTGCCTGGAAGACAGGGGTAAACACTGAAGCTTTCTTT; CDR3: CAWKTGVNTEAFF
V: TRBV5-1; J: TRBJ2-1; size: -; D: TRBD2; DNA: TGCGCCAGCAGCACCGGACTAGCGGGAGGATACAATGAGCAGTTCTTC; CDR3: CASSTGLAGGYNEQFF
V: TRBV18; J: TRBJ2-4; size: few; D: -; DNA: TGTGCCAGCTCCCAGCTAGGCATTCAGTACTTC; CDR3: CASSQLGIQYF
V: TRBV28; J: TRBJ2-1; size: -; D: TRBD2; DNA: TGTGCCAGCAGTTGGGGTAGCGGGAGAAGCAATGAGCAGTTCTTC; CDR3: CASSWGSGRSNEQFF